This TCR beta chain was sequenced during a study of blood T cell repertoires in COVID-19. As for the study in general: The United States, Italy and Spain provided the acute and convalescent COVID-19 samples. Sample material is recorded as cDNA or gDNA derived from T cells, B-cell-depleted T cells, or PBMCs.

This clone appeared once. As processed by the authors: Reference gene primers were amplified, and this amplification served to estimate nucleated cell counts. The assay was immunoSEQ multiplex PCR, and TCRdb's table has in-frame clones only and misses some. For V, J and clone size, that table is used; D and trimming come from the DNA. The sample holds more than 55,000 clones, around nine tenths seen once. In germline, CDR1 is LNHDA, CDR2 SQIVND (reference sequence). CDR3 size: 16 residues. Trimming cost V 1 base and J 0 bases, with 12 bases left between them. Material for sequencing was peripheral blood. The rearrangement links TRBV19 to TRBJ2-5; D ambiguous. This TCR derives from a man aged 55 to 69 with acute or convalescent COVID-19. The CDR3 nucleotides are TGTGCCAGTAGTATAGGGGCGAGAACGTACCAAGAGACCCAGTACTTC. Its translation is CASSIGARTYQETQYF.